The clone carrying this T cell receptor (beta chain) has just one count. As yet, its antigen is unknown. It was with 60 Vbeta and 13 Jbeta primers that the PCR ran. This table comes from immunoSEQ multiplex PCR, and its TCRdb copy is limited to in-frame clones, with some not included. The sample lists some 120,000 clones; about 70% were seen once. This entry belongs to a study of cytomegalovirus exposure and HLA in healthy donors. Study as a whole: Unique TCRs numbering around 85 million, obtained from HLA-typed donors, made up an early data release. Whole-study findings and limits: The investigators catalogued 164 TCR beta chains as cytomegalovirus-associated. Using the classifier, cytomegalovirus status was reportedly diagnosed with high specificity and sensitivity.

Donors were ostensibly healthy at sampling, although undocumented immune exposures were probable. Source material: PBMCs. This TCR derives from a woman in her forties in good health and CMV-seronegative.

The chain's CDR3 is CASSQAGGGLNYGYTF. The CDR3 nucleotides read TGCGCCAGCAGCCAAGCCGGGGGGGGCTTAAACTATGGCTACACCTTC. The chain employs TRBV4-3 and TRBJ1-2, with a weak D call TRBD1 (6 bases). V lost 1 base to trimming and J lost 2 bases, with 14 bases between them. CDR1 and CDR2 (germline): LGHNA, YSLEER. The CDR3 is made up of 16 amino acids.